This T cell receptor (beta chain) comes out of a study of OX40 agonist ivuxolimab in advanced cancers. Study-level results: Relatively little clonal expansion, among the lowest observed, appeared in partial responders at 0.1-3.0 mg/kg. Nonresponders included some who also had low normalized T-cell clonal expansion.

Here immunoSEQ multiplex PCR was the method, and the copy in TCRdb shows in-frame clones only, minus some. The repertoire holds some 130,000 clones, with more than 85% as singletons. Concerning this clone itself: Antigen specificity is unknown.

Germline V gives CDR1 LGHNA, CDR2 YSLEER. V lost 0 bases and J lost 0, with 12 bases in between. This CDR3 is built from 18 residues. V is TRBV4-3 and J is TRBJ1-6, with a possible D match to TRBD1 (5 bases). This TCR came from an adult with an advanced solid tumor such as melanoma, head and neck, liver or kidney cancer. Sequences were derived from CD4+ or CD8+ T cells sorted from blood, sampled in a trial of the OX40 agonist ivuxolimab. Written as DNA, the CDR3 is TGCGCCAGCAGCCAAGAGGGGCGGTGGAGCTCCTATAATTCACCCCTCCACTTT. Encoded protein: CASSQEGRWSSYNSPLHF.